The 21 T cell receptor beta chains below come from one sample, sequenced in a study of OX40 agonist ivuxolimab in advanced cancers. Only in-frame clones appear in the TCRdb table, and some are missing; sequencing was by immunoSEQ multiplex PCR. The sample carries tens of thousands of clones, more than 70% recorded once. The sample here was CD4+ or CD8+ T cells sorted from blood, taken in a trial of the OX40 agonist ivuxolimab. All receptors come from an adult with an advanced solid tumor such as melanoma, head and neck, liver or kidney cancer.

This clone came up a few times. V usage is TRBV10-3 and J usage is TRBJ2-5; TRBD2 aligns across 9 bases. The V gene end was trimmed by 6 bases and the J gene end by 1 base; junction bases not matched to a gene: 3. Germline V CDR1 and CDR2: ENHRY, SYGVKD. The CDR3 sequence is 14 residues long. CDR3 sequence: CAISPAGGQETQYF. CDR3 sequence (DNA): TGTGCCATCAGCCCAGCGGGGGGCCAAGAGACCCAGTACTTC.

The chain employs TRBV6-1 and TRBJ2-7, with 7 bases identical to TRBD1. The CDR3 consists of 13 residues. Germline CDR1 reads MNHNS; CDR2 reads SASEGT. J was trimmed by 5 bases and V by 2 bases; bases with no gene match: 3. The CDR3 loop reads CASSETGANEQYF. The CDR3 bases are TGTGCCAGCAGTGAAACAGGGGCAAACGAGCAGTACTTC.

The chain is built from TRBV30 and TRBJ1-1, with D uncertain. Trimming stripped 4 bases from V and 1 base from J, with 7 bases between. From germline, CDR1 is GTSNPN and CDR2 SVGIG (reference sequence). This CDR3 contains 12 residues. CDR3 protein: CAWKPQNTEAFF. In DNA form, the CDR3 reads TGTGCCTGGAAACCCCAGAACACTGAAGCTTTCTTT. Full variable domain (rest looked up from reference TRBV30 and TRBJ1-1): SQTIHQWPATLVQPVGSPLSLECTVEGTSNPNLYWYRQAAGRGLQLLFYSVGIGQISSEVPQNLSASRPQDRQFILSSKKLLLSDSGFYLCAWKPQNTEAFFGQGTRLTVV.

The V and J genes are TRBV19 and TRBJ2-7; TRBD1 might be the D (7 bases). Germline CDR1 is LNHDA and CDR2 is SQIVND (reference sequence). There are 17 residues in the CDR3. V lost 7 bases, J lost 2 bases, and 24 bases lay in between. This CDR3 is CASNFRGRGDGAYEQYF. The CDR3 bases are TGTGCCAGTAATTTCCGAGGCAGGGGGGATGGAGCCTACGAGCAGTACTTC.

J is TRBJ2-2 and V is TRBV10-3; D is unclear. This CDR3 spans 17 amino acids. The V gene's germline CDR1 is ENHRY and CDR2 SYGVKD. The V end was cut by 3 bases, the J end by 5 bases, with 19 bases between. The CDR3 loop reads CAISDYAGPKDTGELFF. Here the CDR3 DNA reads TGTGCCATCAGTGACTACGCTGGACCGAAAGATACCGGGGAGCTGTTTTTT.

The table lists this clone with a count of one. The genes are TRBV6-1 and TRBJ2-1; 8 nucleotides line up with TRBD2. With 6 bases clipped from V and 2 bases from J, the junction kept 6 bases outside the gene matches. CDR3 size: 15 residues. The germline V gene has CDR1 MNHNS and CDR2 SASEGT. The CDR3 DNA sequence: TGTGCCAGCAGGGGGAATAGCGGGACCTACAATGAGCAGTTCTTC. Encoded protein: CASRGNSGTYNEQFF.

The sample holds one count of this clone. J is TRBJ2-5 and V is TRBV23-1; D may match TRBD1 or TRBD2 (5 bases each). TRBV23-1 falls under the ORF class, with uncertain function. V lost 6 bases to trimming and J lost 5 bases, with 16 bases between them. CDR3 length: 14 amino acids. The CDR3 loop reads CASSPGPNLETQYF. The CDR3 bases are TGCGCCAGCAGCCCGGGGCCAAACCTGGAGACCCAGTACTTC.

The V gene is TRBV25-1, the J gene TRBJ2-7, with TRBD1 identical over 10 bases. From germline, CDR1 is MGHDK and CDR2 SYGVNS. The CDR3 contains 15 residues. J gave up 3 bases and V 3 bases, and 5 bases lay outside the gene matches. The CDR3 DNA follows: TGTGCCAGCAGTGATGAAGGGGACAGGGGCTACGAGCAGTACTTC. Its protein product is CASSDEGDRGYEQYF.

The chain employs TRBV9 and TRBJ1-4; 7 bases are shared with TRBD1. The CDR3 has 15 amino acids. Germline trimming cut 4 bases from V and 3 bases from J; bases unmatched to any gene: 6. Germline CDR1 reads SGDLS; CDR2 reads YYNGEE. The DNA for the CDR3 is TGTGCCAGCAGCCCTAGGGACAGTTCTAATGAAAAACTGTTTTTT. Translation gives CASSPRDSSNEKLFF.

The rearrangement joins TRBV5-4 to TRBJ2-1; 12 nucleotides line up with TRBD2. Trimming removed 4 bases from V and 9 bases from J; junction bases left unmatched: 5. CDR3 length: 14 amino acids. CDR1 SGHNT and CDR2 YYREEE come from the germline V gene (reference sequence). In DNA form, the CDR3 reads TGTGCCAGCAGCCTTCGACTAGCGGGAGTTGAGCAGTTCTTC. Translation: CASSLRLAGVEQFF.

This clone was observed once. CDR3 coding DNA: TGTGCCAGCAGCCAAGATACAGGGAGGGCAGAGACCCAGTACTTC. Its translation: CASSQDTGRAETQYF. This chain uses TRBV14 with TRBJ2-5; possible D gene TRBD2, 7 bases. V was pared by 0 bases and J by 4 bases, with 12 bases between. The V gene's germline CDR1 is SGHDN and CDR2 FVKESK. This CDR3 has 15 residues.

This clone was found a few times. The V and J genes are TRBV15 and TRBJ2-1, with TRBD2 matching 8 bases. The CDR3 totals 14 residues. V shed 4 bases and J 6 bases; nucleotides not matched to a gene: 5. Germline lookup yields CDR1 LNHNV and CDR2 YYDKDF (reference sequence). The CDR3 nucleotides are TGTGCCACCAGCACGCGAGGACTAGCCAATGAGCAGTTCTTC. Encoded protein: CATSTRGLANEQFF. The full variable domain, rest sourced from reference TRBV15 and TRBJ2-1, is DAMVIQNPRYQVTQFGKPVTLSCSQTLNHNVMYWYQQKSSQAPKLLFHYYDKDFNNEADTPDNFQSRRPNTSFCFLDIRSPGLGDTAMYLCATSTRGLANEQFFGPGTRLTVL.

In its sample, this clone was seen a few times. The chain links TRBV15 to TRBJ1-5, with 10 bases that match TRBD1. The CDR3 is 15 amino acids. Germline-derived CDR1 and CDR2 are LNHNV and YYDKDF (reference sequence). V lost 2 bases, J lost 5 bases, and 3 bases stayed unmatched. The CDR3 reads CATSRTDRGHQPQHF. CDR3 bases: TGTGCCACCAGCAGAACCGACAGGGGGCATCAGCCCCAGCATTTT.

J is TRBJ1-1 and V is TRBV20-1, with 8 positions matching TRBD1. Germline V lookup: CDR1 DFQATT, CDR2 SNEGSKA (reference sequence). The CDR3 has 11 residues. Trimming cost V 5 bases and J 11 bases; bases outside gene matches: 7. CDR3: CSAATGVMAFF. CDR3 coding DNA: TGCAGTGCTGCGACAGGGGTTATGGCTTTCTTT.

The rearrangement links TRBV10-3 to TRBJ1-1; no firm D call. V gave up 5 bases and J gave up 1 base, with 11 bases separating them. The germline V gene encodes CDR1 ENHRY and CDR2 SYGVKD. The length of the CDR3 is 14 residues. CDR3: CAISLGGENTEAFF. In nucleotides, the CDR3 is TGTGCCATCAGTCTGGGAGGAGAGAACACTGAAGCTTTCTTT.

The rearrangement links TRBV19 to TRBJ1-1; D ambiguous. The CDR3 consists of 16 residues. Germline CDR1 is LNHDA and CDR2 is SQIVND (reference sequence). V was pared by 2 bases and J by 2 bases, with 15 bases between. The CDR3 loop reads CASSISWARGNTEAFF. Here the CDR3 DNA reads TGTGCCAGTAGTATAAGCTGGGCCCGTGGAAACACTGAAGCTTTCTTT.

The V gene is TRBV30, the J gene TRBJ2-3; 14 bases fit TRBD2. The V segment lost 7 bases and the J segment 1 base; nucleotides outside the gene matches: 13. This CDR3 region has 18 residues. Germline loops: CDR1 GTSNPN, CDR2 SVGIG (reference sequence). CDR3 protein: CAFDLGTSGSEGTDTQYF. DNA for the CDR3: TGTGCCTTCGACCTCGGGACTAGCGGGAGCGAAGGCACAGATACGCAGTATTTT.

V usage is TRBV29-1 and J usage is TRBJ1-5; 8 nucleotides align to TRBD1. Germline CDR1 reads SQVTM; CDR2 reads ANQGSEA. J was trimmed by 0 bases and V by 6 bases; bases with no gene match: 4. This CDR3 is 14 amino acids long. The CDR3 is CSVRTGSSNQPQHF. In DNA, the CDR3 is TGCAGCGTGCGGACAGGGAGTAGCAATCAGCCCCAGCATTTT.

This chain links TRBV4-2 with TRBJ2-6; 8 bases align to TRBD2. V was clipped by 1 base and J by 0 bases; unmatched bases: 5. Germline CDR1 and CDR2: LGHNA and YNFKEQ. The CDR3 totals 18 residues. CDR3 protein: CASSQAELAVSGANVLTF. CDR3 coding DNA: TGTGCCAGCAGCCAAGCAGAACTAGCGGTCTCTGGGGCCAACGTCCTGACTTTC.

The chain recombines TRBV2 with TRBJ2-2; D is uncertain. CDR3 length: 13 residues. V shed 6 bases and J shed 4 bases, with 9 bases lying between them. CDR1 and CDR2 from the germline V gene are SNHLY and FYNNEI. DNA for the CDR3: TGTGCCAGCAGACTCTTAGGCACCGGGGAGCTGTTTTTT. Encoded protein: CASRLLGTGELFF. The whole variable domain, remainder taken from reference TRBV2 and TRBJ2-2, is EPEVTQTPSHQVTQMGQEVILRCVPISNHLYFYWYRQILGQKVEFLVSFYNNEISEKSEIFDDQFSVERPDGSNFTLKIRSTKLEDSAMYFCASRLLGTGELFFGEGSRLTVL.

This chain uses TRBV6-6 with TRBJ1-5; the match to TRBD1 covers 9 bases. The CDR3 spans 14 residues. Germline V gene sequence: CDR1 MNHNY, CDR2 SVGAGI (reference sequence). Trimming took 4 bases from V and 6 from J; bases not matched to a gene: 4. The CDR3, as DNA: TGTGCCAGCAGTTGGGACAGGGAGGCTCAGCCCCAGCATTTT. It specifies CASSWDREAQPQHF.